The next 10 T cell receptor beta chains were all read from a single sample in a study of T cells in localized non-small cell lung cancer. This table comes from immunoSEQ multiplex PCR, and its TCRdb copy is limited to in-frame clones, with some not included. The table records roughly 72,000 clones, 70% to 90% of them present only once. The starting material was peripheral blood, obtained before any cancer treatment. The receptors shown here come from a female donor aged 60 or older with stage I lung adenocarcinoma.

The V call is TRBV9, the J call TRBJ2-1; 7 bases agree with TRBD2. With V trimmed by 6 bases and J by 11 bases, 17 bases remained unmatched. This CDR3 spans 15 amino acids. Germline V lookup: CDR1 SGDLS, CDR2 YYNGEE. CDR3 nucleotide sequence: TGTGCCAGCACCGTCGACCGGGACTACCAATGGAAGCAGTTCTTC. It translates to CASTVDRDYQWKQFF.

The gene calls are TRBV19 and TRBJ2-5; D gene ambiguous. The germline V gene encodes CDR1 LNHDA and CDR2 SQIVND (reference sequence). V lost 0 bases and J lost 3, with 11 bases in between. This CDR3 spans 15 amino acids. The CDR3 protein is CASSIDAGHKETQYF. Written as DNA, the CDR3 is TGTGCCAGTAGTATAGACGCAGGCCATAAAGAGACCCAGTACTTC.

The rearrangement joins TRBV5-1 to TRBJ1-1; possible D gene TRBD1, 6 bases. Germline V gives CDR1 SGHRS, CDR2 YFSETQ. V was trimmed by 4 bases and J by 2 bases, leaving 15 bases between them. There are 15 residues in the CDR3. The CDR3 here is CASSGGGAGNTEAFF. The CDR3, as DNA: TGCGCCAGCAGCGGCGGGGGGGCAGGAAACACTGAAGCTTTCTTT.

This clone has just a few counts. The V and J genes are TRBV30 and TRBJ2-7; D is ambiguous. CDR1 and CDR2 from the germline V gene are GTSNPN and SVGIG (reference sequence). V was shortened by 3 bases and J by 1 base, with 10 bases between the two germline ends. The CDR3 covers 13 residues. The CDR3 loop is CAWRVFGSYEQYF. The CDR3, as DNA: TGTGCCTGGAGGGTCTTCGGATCCTACGAGCAGTACTTC.

The V call is TRBV18, the J call TRBJ1-2, with a weak D call TRBD1 (5 bases). This CDR3 has 14 amino acids. V lost 1 base and J 8 bases, leaving 14 bases between the germline ends. Germline V gene lookup returns CDR1 KGHSH and CDR2 LQKENI. The CDR3 nucleotides read TGTGCCAGCTCACCACGATCCGGGGCAGAGGGCTACACCTTC. Residues: CASSPRSGAEGYTF. The full variable domain, completed using reference TRBV18 and TRBJ1-2, is NAGVMQNPRHLVRRRGQEARLRCSPMKGHSHVYWYRQLPEEGLKFMVYLQKENIIDESGMPKERFSAEFPKEGPSILRIQQVVRGDSAAYFCASSPRSGAEGYTFGSGTRLTVV.

In DNA, the CDR3 is TGTGCCAGCGGCGGGGGACTCGGGCAGCCCCAGCATTTT. Translation: CASGGGLGQPQHF. The genes are TRBV7-9 and TRBJ1-5; the D gene is possibly TRBD1 (5 bases). Germline loops: CDR1 SEHNR, CDR2 FQNEAQ (reference sequence). This CDR3 region has 13 residues. Trimming cost V 8 bases and J 7 bases, with 15 bases left between them. Full variable domain (rest looked up from reference TRBV7-9 and TRBJ1-5): DTGVSQNPRHKITKRGQNVTFRCDPISEHNRLYWYRQTLGQGPEFLTYFQNEAQLEKSRLLSDRFSAERPKGSFSTLEIQRTEQGDSAMYLCASGGGLGQPQHFGDGTRLSIL.

The gene calls are TRBV2 and TRBJ2-3; TRBD2 might be the D (5 bases). The CDR3 consists of 15 residues. Germline V gene data show CDR1 as SNHLY and CDR2 as FYNNEI. V lost 3 bases, J lost 7 bases, and 17 bases lay in between. Here the CDR3 reads CASSDNGGPGNTQYF. The CDR3, as DNA: TGTGCCAGCAGTGATAATGGAGGCCCGGGGAATACGCAGTATTTT.

The genes are TRBV29-1 and TRBJ2-3; the D is unclear. V was trimmed by 6 bases and J by 2 bases, leaving 18 bases between them. The CDR3 covers 15 residues. Per germline, CDR1 SQVTM and CDR2 ANQGSEA. DNA of the CDR3: TGCAGCGTAGAGGAAGGCGTGCGCTCCACAGATACGCAGTATTTT. Protein product: CSVEEGVRSTDTQYF.

This chain links TRBV5-1 with TRBJ2-5, with 10 bases identical to TRBD1. CDR1 is SGHRS and CDR2 is YFSETQ in the germline V gene. J lost 2 bases, V lost 3 bases, and 4 bases had no gene match. The CDR3 is 15 residues long. Written as DNA, the CDR3 is TGCGCCAGCAGCTGGACAGGGGGACGACAAGAGACCCAGTACTTC. Its translation is CASSWTGGRQETQYF.

J is TRBJ2-5 and V is TRBV9; TRBD2 agrees at 16 bases. The CDR3 covers 16 residues. Germline trimming cut 3 bases from V and 4 bases from J; bases unmatched to any gene: 3. Germline CDR1 SGDLS, CDR2 YYNGEE. CDR3 DNA sequence: TGTGCCAGCAGCGAGGGGACTAGCGGGGGGGCAGAGACCCAGTACTTC. This codes for CASSEGTSGGAETQYF.